These 3 T cell receptor beta chains came from one sample sequenced in a study of T-cell reconstitution after alpha-beta-depleted transplantation in children. Unique molecular identifiers tagged the TCRbeta library. TCRdb re-derived calls from the PCR reads in MiXCR, one entry per CDR3 protein. The table includes about 980,000 distinct CDR3 sequences, about 29% detected once. The specimen comprised PBMCs, mostly from graft donor cells, sampled 360 days after TCRalphabeta/CD19-depleted stem cell transplant. All receptors come from a boy in the first two years of life who had a stem cell transplant for SCID, so the T cells may come from the graft donor.

The V call is TRBV4-1, the J call TRBJ1-1; no reliable D call. The CDR3 is 14 residues long. V gave up 5 bases and J gave up 4 bases, with 14 bases separating them. Per germline, CDR1 MGHRA and CDR2 YSYEKL. The CDR3 protein is CASSLHSGRTEAFF. In nucleotides, the CDR3 is TGCGCCAGCAGCTTACACAGCGGGCGCACTGAAGCTTTCTTT.

This chain connects TRBV5-1 to TRBJ2-2; D gene uncertain. Germline-derived CDR1 and CDR2 are SGHRS and YFSETQ. V dropped 5 bases and J dropped 3 bases, with 8 bases sitting between them. The CDR3 is made up of 13 amino acids. This chain's CDR3 is CASRRDYTGELFF. DNA for the CDR3: TGCGCCAGCAGGAGAGATTACACCGGGGAGCTGTTTTTT.

This clonotype has more than one count but fewer than ten. The V and J genes are TRBV11-2 and TRBJ2-7; the match to TRBD1 covers 9 bases. The germline V gene encodes CDR1 SGHAT and CDR2 FQNNGV. The CDR3 has 14 residues. With V trimmed by 1 base and J by 4 bases, 2 bases remained unmatched. This CDR3 reads CASSLGDREYEQYF. The DNA for the CDR3 is TGTGCCAGCAGCTTAGGGGACAGGGAATACGAGCAGTACTTC.